A single T cell receptor (beta chain) is shown here with its context. This specimen comes from a study of blood T cell repertoires in COVID-19. Libraries were prepared by immunoSEQ multiplex PCR; TCRdb keeps only in-frame clonotypes and omits some of them. The sample holds some 150,000 clones; around 85% are singletons and the top ten take more than 2%. The V gene lost 4 bases and the J gene lost 4 bases, with 12 bases spanning the gap. Germline-derived CDR1 and CDR2 are SGDLS and YYNGEE. The CDR3 length is 14 residues. The source is an older woman with acute or convalescent COVID-19. The sequenced sample was peripheral blood. J is TRBJ1-5 and V is TRBV9, with D maybe TRBD1 (5 bases). As DNA, the CDR3 is TGTGCCAGCAGCCCCGGACACACTAATCAGCCCCAGCATTTT. It yields the protein CASSPGHTNQPQHF.